A single sample gave rise to the 7 T cell receptor beta chains below, sequenced in a study of CD8+ T cells in alopecia areata. Extraction of RNA preceded its reverse transcription into cDNA, which served as the sequencing template. This table comes from immunoSEQ multiplex PCR, and its TCRdb copy is limited to in-frame clones, with some not included. The data contain about 150,000 clones, approximately 60% of them singletons. The specimen sequenced was CD8+ T cells sorted from blood. These TCRs come from a human donor in good health.

The chain has TRBV4-1 and TRBJ1-5; no definite D call. The length of the CDR3 is 14 residues. The V end was cut by 1 base, the J end by 3 bases, with 7 bases between. Looked up from germline, CDR1 is MGHRA and CDR2 is YSYEKL. CDR3: CASSQVEPNQPQHF. CDR3 DNA: TGCGCCAGCAGCCAAGTAGAACCCAATCAGCCCCAGCATTTT.

There are a few counts of this clone. The CDR3 here is CSVEGDRGVNTEAFF. CDR3 DNA: TGCAGCGTTGAGGGGGACAGGGGGGTGAACACTGAAGCTTTCTTT. The genes are TRBV29-1 and TRBJ1-1, with TRBD1 matching over 11 bases. Looked up from germline, CDR1 is SQVTM and CDR2 is ANQGSEA. The CDR3 spans 15 residues. Unmatched junction bases numbered 3, after V lost 3 bases and J lost 0 bases.

The chain combines TRBV7-2 with TRBJ2-5; 8 bases map to TRBD1. Germline CDR1 is SGHTA and CDR2 is FQGNSA. V was clipped by 5 bases and J by 5 bases; unmatched bases: 7. The CDR3 is 14 amino acids. CDR3 sequence (DNA): TGTGCCAGCAGCGGGCAGGGGGCATACGAGACCCAGTACTTC. Translating gives CASSGQGAYETQYF.

The chain is built from TRBV4-2 and TRBJ2-7; 11 nucleotides match TRBD2. After removal of 8 bases from V and 5 bases from J, the junction contained 14 bases not matched to a gene. The CDR3 runs 16 residues. Germline V gene lookup returns CDR1 LGHNA and CDR2 YNFKEQ. The CDR3 nucleotides read TGTGCCAGCCGCCTAGCGGGAGGACAATCTGCGGACGAGCAGTACTTC. Translation gives CASRLAGGQSADEQYF.

J is TRBJ2-3 and V is TRBV13, with unresolved D. Between the trimmed V and J ends, which lost 5 bases and 2 bases, there was a span of 11 bases. CDR1 and CDR2 from the germline V gene are PRHDT and FYEKMQ (reference sequence). This CDR3 contains 14 residues. CDR3 sequence: CASSARDYTDTQYF. The CDR3 nucleotides are TGTGCCAGCAGCGCTCGCGATTACACAGATACGCAGTATTTT.

The chain links TRBV7-9 to TRBJ2-7; 11 nucleotides agree with TRBD2. With V trimmed by 6 bases and J by 0 bases, 4 bases remained unmatched. The CDR3 is 15 amino acids. Germline assignment: CDR1 SEHNR and CDR2 FQNEAQ (reference sequence). CDR3 DNA sequence: TGTGCCAGCAGGGCTAGCGGGAGGAACTCCTACGAGCAGTACTTC. Protein: CASRASGRNSYEQYF.

The V call is TRBV27, the J call TRBJ2-7; possible D gene TRBD2, 5 bases. The germline CDR1 and CDR2 sequences are MNHEY and SMNVEV (reference sequence). Trimming pared 2 bases from V and 5 bases from J, leaving 16 bases between. The length of the CDR3 is 15 residues. CDR3 nucleotide sequence: TGTGCCAGCAGTTTAACGGGATCCAAGAGCAACGAGCAGTACTTC. It codes for CASSLTGSKSNEQYF.